This entry lists 5 T cell receptor beta chains sequenced from one sample in a study of blood T cells in healthy people across ages. Next came a second PCR, run for about 6 to 12 cycles, which used a sample-barcoded 5' primer along with a J-beta primer mix. Via MiXCR, TCRdb re-called the 5' RACE reads, giving one row per CDR3 protein. The table lists 800,000 to 950,000 distinct CDR3 sequences, about 48% of them singletons. The sequencing input was blood. The origin of the receptors is a man younger than 45 in good health.

The chain is built from TRBV30 and TRBJ2-7; a weak D match, TRBD2 (6 bases). Germline-derived CDR1 and CDR2 are GTSNPN and SVGIG (reference sequence). This CDR3 is 13 amino acids long. The germline V and J ends were trimmed by 3 bases and 2 bases, with 11 bases remaining between them. The CDR3 region has the DNA TGTGCCTGGAGAGGCGGGGCTGCCTACGAGCAGTACTTC. Translated: CAWRGGAAYEQYF.

This clonotype was recorded a few times. The chain carries TRBV20-1 and TRBJ2-5; TRBD2 matches at 7 bases. J was trimmed by 2 bases and V by 6 bases; bases with no gene match: 12. Germline CDR1 and CDR2: DFQATT and SNEGSKA (reference sequence). This CDR3 has 15 amino acids. CDR3 sequence (DNA): TGCAGTGCCACGACTAGCCAGCGCCCACAAGAGACCCAGTACTTC. This gives the protein CSATTSQRPQETQYF.

The table lists this clonotype with a few counts. This chain connects TRBV20-1 to TRBJ2-1; TRBD2 aligns across 8 bases. J was trimmed by 7 bases and V by 4 bases; bases with no gene match: 18. This CDR3 has 17 amino acids. The V gene's germline CDR1 is DFQATT and CDR2 SNEGSKA (reference sequence). CDR3: CSATVLRTSFSLNEQFF. For the CDR3, the DNA is TGCAGTGCTACTGTCTTGAGGACTAGCTTCTCACTGAATGAGCAGTTCTTC.

This clonotype has just a few counts. The rearrangement links TRBV2 to TRBJ2-7, with 7 bases fitting TRBD1. The CDR3 spans 15 residues. The V and J ends lost 2 bases and 3 bases, in that order; junction bases with no gene match: 7. Germline CDR1 is SNHLY and CDR2 is FYNNEI. This chain's CDR3 is CASSESVGQSYEQYF. CDR3 DNA sequence: TGTGCCAGCAGTGAAAGTGTGGGACAGAGCTACGAGCAGTACTTC.

The chain employs TRBV12-3 or TRBV12-4 and TRBJ2-1, with a tentative D call TRBD2 (7 bases). V dropped 6 bases and J dropped 8 bases, with 26 bases sitting between them. The CDR3 has 17 amino acids. The DNA of the CDR3 is TGTGCCAGCAGCAAAGCCATGACGGGGGGCTCTAGCGATGAGCAGTTCTTC. It encodes CASSKAMTGGSSDEQFF.